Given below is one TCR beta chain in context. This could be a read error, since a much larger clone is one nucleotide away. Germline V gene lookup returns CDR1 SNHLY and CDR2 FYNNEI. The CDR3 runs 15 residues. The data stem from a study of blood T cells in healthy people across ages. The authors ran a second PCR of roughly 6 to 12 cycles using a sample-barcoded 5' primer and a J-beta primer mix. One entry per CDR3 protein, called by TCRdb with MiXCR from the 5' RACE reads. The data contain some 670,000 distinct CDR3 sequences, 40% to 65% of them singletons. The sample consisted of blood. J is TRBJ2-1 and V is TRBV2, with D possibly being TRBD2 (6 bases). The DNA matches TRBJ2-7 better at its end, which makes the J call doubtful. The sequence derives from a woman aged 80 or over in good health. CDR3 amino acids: CASSERDFSYNEQYF. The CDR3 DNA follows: TGTGCCAGCAGTGAAAGGGACTTCTCCTACAATGAGCAGTACTTC.